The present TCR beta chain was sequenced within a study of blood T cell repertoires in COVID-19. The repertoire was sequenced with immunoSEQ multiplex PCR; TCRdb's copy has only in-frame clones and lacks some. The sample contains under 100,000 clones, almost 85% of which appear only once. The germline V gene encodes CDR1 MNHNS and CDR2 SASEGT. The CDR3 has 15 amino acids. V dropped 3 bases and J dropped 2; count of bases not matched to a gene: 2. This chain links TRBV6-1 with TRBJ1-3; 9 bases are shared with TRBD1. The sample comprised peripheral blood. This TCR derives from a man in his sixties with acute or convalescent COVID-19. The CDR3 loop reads CASSDRDRAGNTIYF. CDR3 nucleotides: TGTGCCAGCAGTGACCGGGACAGGGCTGGAAACACCATATATTTT.